The sequence of this T cell receptor (beta chain) was determined in a study of cytomegalovirus exposure and HLA in healthy donors. Study conclusions and caveats: Rates of TCR association differed by HLA locus in a later analysis, with DRB1 highest and HLA-C lowest.

Germline values: CDR1 MDHEN, CDR2 SYDVKM. This CDR3 is built from 16 residues. The J segment lost 0 bases and the V segment lost 2 bases, leaving 5 bases of the junction unmatched. Comments on this clone: No antigen is known for it.

It was with 60 Vbeta and 13 Jbeta primers that the PCR ran. Per the authors' pipeline: A later analysis counted 80 million or so unique TCR beta chains, roughly 11 million shared. TCRdb's table, derived via immunoSEQ multiplex PCR, lists solely in-frame clones and lacks some. The DNA was the basis for D and trimming; V, J and clone size are from that table. This sample has about 150,000 clones, with about two thirds found just once. The chain recombines TRBV28 with TRBJ1-1, with 8 positions matching TRBD1. Input material: PBMCs. This TCR derives from a man aged 25 to 40 in good health and CMV-seropositive. The CDR3 loop is CASSLGSGGVNTEAFF. In DNA, the CDR3 is TGTGCCAGCAGTTTAGGATCAGGGGGCGTGAACACTGAAGCTTTCTTT.